Listed below are T cell receptor beta chains from one sample, sequenced in a study of esophageal squamous cell carcinoma under preoperative chemotherapy. TCRdb re-analysed the PCR reads in MiXCR, keeping a single row per CDR3 protein. The sample yields roughly 30,000 distinct CDR3 sequences, roughly half seen once. This material was obtained from a patient given preoperative chemotherapy. The receptors derive from a human donor with esophageal squamous cell carcinoma. The donor label of this sample is uncertain. Both conserved end residues are part of each CDR3. A D gene is named only where the DNA matches it firmly. The size entry is marked missing in some rows and otherwise reads once, few, many or a size class.

J: TRBJ2-1; D: TRBD2; V: TRBV6-1; size: -; CDR3: CASSPTSGRNEQFF; DNA: TGTGCCAGCAGTCCGACTAGCGGGCGTAATGAGCAGTTCTTC
J: TRBJ2-1; D: TRBD2; V: TRBV7-2; size: few; CDR3: CASSTRTSDLKETQFF; DNA: TGTGCCAGCAGCACCCGGACTAGCGACTTGAAAGAGACCCAGTTCTTC
J: TRBJ2-1; D: TRBD2; V: TRBV7-8; size: many; CDR3: CASSLVSGTSGTEQFF; DNA: TGTGCCAGCAGCTTAGTGTCCGGGACTAGCGGGACTGAGCAGTTCTTC
J: TRBJ2-5; D: -; V: TRBV7-2; size: -; CDR3: CASSGQGGRGPDTQYF; DNA: TGTGCCAGCAGCGGGCAGGGGGGCCGAGGGCCAGATACGCAGTACTTC
J: TRBJ2-7; D: -; V: TRBV7-7; size: medium-sized; CDR3: CASNNSTGSRDGEYEQYF; DNA: TGTGCTAGCAACAACTCGACCGGGTCTAGGGACGGCGAATACGAGCAGTACTTC
J: TRBJ2-1; D: TRBD2; V: TRBV7-2; size: -; CDR3: CAITGGLMNEQFF; DNA: TGTGCCATCACGGGAGGACTAATGAATGAGCAGTTCTTC
J: TRBJ1-2; D: -; V: TRBV7-9; size: -; CDR3: CASSFQGNGYTF; DNA: TGTGCCAGCAGTTTCCAGGGGAATGGCTACACCTTC
J: TRBJ2-7; D: -; V: TRBV11-3; size: -; CDR3: CASSRNREPRNEQYF; DNA: TGTGCCAGCAGCCGAAACCGGGAGCCCAGGAACGAGCAGTACTTC
J: TRBJ1-6; D: TRBD1; V: TRBV6-1; size: many; CDR3: CASSRVAGQGTSPLHF; DNA: TGTGCCAGCAGCAGGGTAGCGGGACAGGGAACTTCACCCCTCCACTTT
J: TRBJ2-3; D: -; V: TRBV7-2; size: -; CDR3: CASSLGLERSTDTQYF; DNA: TGTGCCAGCAGCTTAGGTCTCGAGCGGTCTACAGATACGCAGTATTTT
J: TRBJ2-4; D: -; V: TRBV7-6; size: -; CDR3: CGSRLGMGDKDTQYF; DNA: TGTGGCAGCAGGTTGGGTATGGGCGACAAAGACACCCAGTACTTC
J: TRBJ1-2; D: TRBD1; V: TRBV29-1; size: -; CDR3: CSVEDLGTAHRNAGYTF; DNA: TGCAGCGTTGAAGATCTTGGGACAGCCCATCGCAATGCTGGCTACACCTTC
J: TRBJ2-2; D: TRBD1; V: TRBV4-1; size: -; CDR3: CASSQMTGEANTGELFF; DNA: TGCGCCAGCAGCCAAATGACAGGGGAAGCGAACACCGGGGAGCTGTTTTTT
J: TRBJ2-3; D: -; V: TRBV7-9; size: -; CDR3: CASSRPRLWAINTQYF; DNA: TGTGCCAGCAGCCGACCGAGGCTGTGGGCCATAAACACTCAGTATTTC
J: TRBJ2-3; D: TRBD2; V: TRBV7-2; size: few; CDR3: CASSLGWSSGSGDTQYF; DNA: TGTGCCAGCAGCTTAGGTTGGTCTAGCGGGAGCGGAGATACGCAGTATTTT
J: TRBJ2-1; D: TRBD2; V: TRBV11-3; size: -; CDR3: CASSPEGGGAGWDEQFF; DNA: TGTGCCAGCAGCCCCGAAGGCGGGGGGGCCGGTTGGGATGAGCAGTTCTTC
J: TRBJ2-1; D: TRBD1; V: TRBV7-2; size: -; CDR3: CASSKPGQHNEQFF; DNA: TGTGCCAGCAGTAAACCGGGACAGCACAATGAGCAGTTCTTC
J: TRBJ2-3; D: TRBD1; V: TRBV12-3/TRBV12-4; size: -; CDR3: CASETGGQETQYF; DNA: TGTGCCAGTGAGACAGGGGGCCAAGAGACGCAGTACTTT
J: TRBJ2-5; D: TRBD2; V: TRBV20-1; size: -; CDR3: CSARGAGGPSETQYF; DNA: TGCAGTGCAAGGGGGGCGGGAGGGCCTTCTGAGACCCAGTACTTC
J: TRBJ2-5; D: TRBD2; V: TRBV7-2; size: few; CDR3: CASSLTSGTSGRAGGQYF; DNA: TGTGCCAGCAGCTTGACCTCCGGGACTAGCGGGAGGGCCGGGGGCCAGTACTTC
J: TRBJ2-1; D: TRBD2; V: TRBV7-6; size: few; CDR3: CASSSRLAGPNEQFF; DNA: TGTGCCAGCAGCTCCCGACTAGCGGGGCCCAATGAGCAGTTCTTC
J: TRBJ2-4; D: -; V: TRBV7-2; size: -; CDR3: CAGGCDEGGQYF; DNA: TGTGCCGGCGGCTGTGATGAAGGGGGTCAGTACTTC
J: TRBJ1-1; D: -; V: TRBV11-3; size: many; CDR3: CASSFGGNTEAFF; DNA: TGTGCCAGCAGCTTTGGCGGGAACACTGAAGCTTTCTTT
J: TRBJ2-3; D: -; V: TRBV6-7; size: -; CDR3: CATPVKEGDTDTQYF; DNA: TGTGCCACCCCAGTCAAGGAGGGGGACACAGATACGCAGTATTTT
J: TRBJ2-1; D: -; V: TRBV6-2/TRBV6-3; size: -; CDR3: CASSYPEHSYNEQFF; DNA: TGTGCCAGCAGTTACCCAGAGCACTCCTACAATGAGCAGTTCTTC
J: TRBJ2-6; D: -; V: TRBV12-3/TRBV12-4; size: few; CDR3: CASSPTGSGANVLTF; DNA: TGTGCCAGCAGTCCCACAGGGTCGGGGGCCAACGTCCTGACTTTC
J: TRBJ2-4; D: TRBD2; V: TRBV7-6; size: -; CDR3: CASSLDPRIGGGAQEIQYF; DNA: TGTGCCAGCAGCTTGGATCCGCGCATCGGGGGGGGAGCCCAAGAGATTCAGTACTTC
J: TRBJ2-5; D: -; V: TRBV7-6; size: -; CDR3: CARSSGGRGTETQYF; DNA: TGTGCCAGGAGCTCCGGAGGCCGGGGCACAGAGACCCAGTACTTC
J: TRBJ2-2; D: TRBD2; V: TRBV12-5; size: -; CDR3: CASAGGGGRADKQFF; DNA: TGTGCTAGTGCTGGAGGGGGCGGGAGGGCCGATAAGCAGTTTTTT
J: TRBJ2-5; D: -; V: TRBV12-3/TRBV12-4; size: -; CDR3: CAGLSGRAQETQYF; DNA: TGTGCGGGTCTCTCGGGCCGGGCCCAAGAGACCCAGTACTTC
J: TRBJ2-5; D: TRBD2; V: TRBV7-3; size: once; CDR3: CASSAGPAGGVKNIQYF; DNA: TGTGCCAGCAGCGCGGGACCGGCGGGAGGGGTCAAAAACATCCAGTACTTC
J: TRBJ2-7; D: TRBD1; V: TRBV7-2; size: -; CDR3: CASSPQGLRGKDTQYF; DNA: TGTGCCAGCAGCCCACAGGGGCTGAGAGGCAAAGATACGCAGTACTTC
J: TRBJ2-2; D: -; V: TRBV7-9; size: -; CDR3: CASSQSGGAVNTGELFF; DNA: TGTGCCAGCAGTCAAAGTGGCGGGGCTGTGAACACCGGGGAGCTGTTTTTT
J: TRBJ2-5; D: -; V: TRBV7-9; size: many; CDR3: CASSLGVQQETQYF; DNA: TGTGCCAGCAGCTTAGGGGTACAGCAAGAGACCCAGTACTTC
J: TRBJ2-3; D: TRBD2; V: TRBV7-6; size: -; CDR3: CAGSRGGTDPETQYF; DNA: TGTGCCGGGAGCCGGGGGGGGACTGACCCAGAGACGCAGTATTTT
J: TRBJ2-1; D: TRBD2; V: TRBV7-2; size: large; CDR3: CASSSRLAGISSYNEQFF; DNA: TGTGCCAGCAGCTCCAGACTAGCGGGGATAAGCTCCTACAATGAGCAGTTCTTC
J: TRBJ1-2; D: -; V: TRBV12-3/TRBV12-4; size: medium-sized; CDR3: CASSPRLNYGYTF; DNA: TGTGCCAGCAGTCCCCGGCTTAACTATGGCTACACCTTC
J: TRBJ2-7; D: -; V: TRBV7-2; size: -; CDR3: CASSCGAVVGNTDTQYF; DNA: TGTGCCAGCAGCTGTGGAGCGGTAGTGGGAAACACAGATACGCAGTACTTC
J: TRBJ2-7; D: TRBD1; V: TRBV7-2; size: many; CDR3: CASSLGTGPFYEQYF; DNA: TGTGCCAGCAGCCTCGGGACAGGCCCGTTCTACGAGCAGTACTTC
J: TRBJ2-4; D: -; V: TRBV7-2; size: -; CDR3: CASSLVGCAQNIQYF; DNA: TGTGCCAGCAGCCTCGTCGGGTGTGCCCAAAACATTCAGTACTTC
J: TRBJ1-3; D: TRBD1; V: TRBV7-6; size: many; CDR3: CASSSDRGRGNTIYF; DNA: TGTGCCAGCAGTTCGGACAGGGGGCGGGGAAACACCATATATTTT
J: TRBJ2-3; D: TRBD1; V: TRBV7-2; size: once; CDR3: CASSKGQAVNTGEQYF; DNA: TGTGCCAGCAGCAAAGGACAAGCGGTCAACACAGGGGAGCAGTATTTT
J: TRBJ2-4; D: -; V: TRBV27; size: -; CDR3: CASRGMDKKTQYF; DNA: TGTGCCAGCAGGGGGATGGACAAAAAGACTCAGTACTTC
J: TRBJ2-3; D: -; V: TRBV7-6; size: few; CDR3: CASSQLRVGHLTDTQYF; DNA: TGTGCCAGCAGCCAATTGCGCGTGGGACACCTCACAGATACGCAGTATTTT
J: TRBJ2-1; D: -; V: TRBV7-8; size: many; CDR3: CASSSPWLEETQFF; DNA: TGTGCCAGCAGCTCCCCTTGGCTAGAGGAGACCCAGTTCTTC
J: TRBJ2-1; D: -; V: TRBV7-2; size: -; CDR3: CASSFRDRPNNEQFF; DNA: TGTGCCAGCAGCTTCCGTGACAGGCCCAACAATGAGCAGTTCTTC
J: TRBJ2-3; D: TRBD2; V: TRBV12-3/TRBV12-4; size: -; CDR3: CASRLAGGTETQYF; DNA: TGTGCCAGCCGTCTAGCGGGTGGCACAGAGACGCAGTATTTT
J: TRBJ2-2; D: -; V: TRBV5-4; size: few; CDR3: CASSSDRTNTGELFF; DNA: TGTGCCAGCAGCTCGGACAGAACGAACACCGGGGAGCTGTTTTTT
J: TRBJ1-1; D: TRBD1; V: TRBV19; size: few; CDR3: CASRDRDRTPNTEAFF; DNA: TGTGCCAGTAGGGACCGGGACAGAACTCCGAACACTGAAGCTTTCTTT
J: TRBJ2-3; D: TRBD2; V: TRBV7-2; size: -; CDR3: CASSKGLAVSTDTQYF; DNA: TGTGCCAGCAGCAAAGGACTAGCTGTGAGCACCGATACGCAGTATTTT
J: TRBJ2-1; D: -; V: TRBV6-5; size: -; CDR3: CASSFRDPASYGEQFF; DNA: TGTGCCAGCAGTTTCCGTGACCCTGCATCCTACGGTGAGCAGTTTTTC
J: TRBJ2-1; D: -; V: TRBV6-1; size: many; CDR3: CASSEFGGAGEQFF; DNA: TGTGCCAGCAGTGAATTTGGAGGGGCAGGCGAGCAGTTCTTC
J: TRBJ2-1; D: -; V: TRBV6-5; size: few; CDR3: CASSYSPRQGGSYEQFF; DNA: TGTGCCAGCAGTTACTCCCCCAGGCAGGGGGGTTCTTACGAGCAGTTCTTC
J: TRBJ2-3; D: -; V: TRBV7-9; size: -; CDR3: CASSLGERRTGKQYF; DNA: TGTGCCAGCAGCTTAGGAGAAAGGAGGACCGGGAAGCAGTATTTT
J: TRBJ1-2; D: TRBD1; V: TRBV6-5; size: -; CDR3: CASGGTGRDYGYTF; DNA: TGTGCCAGCGGAGGGACAGGGAGGGACTATGGCTACACCTTC